These T cell receptor beta chains were read from a single sample in a study of blood T cell repertoires in COVID-19. Profiling relied on immunoSEQ multiplex PCR, and the TCRdb table lists in-frame clones only, not all of them. The sample shows tens of thousands of clones, roughly 82% of them seen only once. Sequencing was performed on peripheral blood. These receptor sequences come from an older woman with acute or convalescent COVID-19. The CDR3 runs from the conserved cysteine through the conserved F or W. The order of the fields is J gene, D gene, V gene, clone size, CDR3 protein, CDR3 DNA. D genes are given only for firm matches. Only some rows state a clone size, as once, few, many or a class for expanded clones.

J: TRBJ1-1
D: NA
V: TRBV27
size: NA
CDR3: CASSFGGGTEAFF
DNA: TGTGCCAGCAGTTTCGGGGGAGGCACTGAAGCTTTCTTT

J: TRBJ2-1
D: TRBD2
V: TRBV5-6
size: few
CDR3: CASSTTSGGADEQFF
DNA: TGTGCCAGCAGCACGACTAGCGGGGGGGCGGATGAGCAGTTCTTC

J: TRBJ2-3
D: TRBD2
V: TRBV4-2
size: once
CDR3: CASSQVAGGPLDTQYF
DNA: TGTGCCAGCAGCCAAGTGGCGGGGGGGCCATTGGATACGCAGTATTTT

J: TRBJ1-6
D: NA
V: TRBV10-1
size: few
CDR3: CASRKTKVSSYNSPLHF
DNA: TGCGCCAGCAGGAAGACAAAGGTGAGCTCCTATAATTCACCCCTCCACTTT

J: TRBJ1-6
D: TRBD1
V: TRBV6-5
size: NA
CDR3: CASRAGTGVVPLHF
DNA: TGTGCCAGCAGAGCCGGGACAGGGGTTGTTCCCCTCCACTTT

J: TRBJ1-3
D: NA
V: TRBV9
size: NA
CDR3: CASSTRVGSGNTIYF
DNA: TGTGCCAGCAGCACCCGGGTGGGCTCTGGAAACACCATATATTTT

J: TRBJ1-2
D: NA
V: TRBV10-3
size: NA
CDR3: CAITFDGYGYTF
DNA: TGTGCCATCACTTTTGACGGGTATGGCTACACCTTC

J: TRBJ1-2
D: NA
V: TRBV5-1
size: once
CDR3: CASSLLVEAKGYTF
DNA: TGCGCCAGCAGCTTGTTGGTGGAGGCGAAAGGCTACACCTTC

J: TRBJ2-7
D: NA
V: TRBV7-2
size: once
CDR3: CASRLDRTLSYEQYF
DNA: TGTGCCAGCAGGTTGGACAGAACATTGTCCTACGAGCAGTACTTC

J: TRBJ2-3
D: NA
V: TRBV4-1
size: NA
CDR3: CASSQGFKGRGQYF
DNA: TGCGCCAGCAGCCAAGGGTTTAAAGGGCGGGGGCAGTATTTT

J: TRBJ1-2
D: TRBD1
V: TRBV13
size: NA
CDR3: CASSHGTGDYGYTF
DNA: TGTGCCAGCAGCCACGGGACAGGGGACTATGGCTACACCTTC

J: TRBJ1-6
D: NA
V: TRBV19
size: NA
CDR3: CASSIRGDSPLHF
DNA: TGTGCCAGTAGTATTAGGGGTGATTCACCCCTCCACTTT

J: TRBJ1-2
D: NA
V: TRBV18
size: NA
CDR3: CASSPPGPLPYGYTF
DNA: TGTGCCAGCTCACCGCCAGGGCCCCTTCCCTATGGCTACACCTTC

J: TRBJ2-3
D: NA
V: TRBV11-1
size: NA
CDR3: CASSSLADTQYF
DNA: TGTGCCAGCAGCTCCCTAGCGGATACGCAGTATTTT

J: TRBJ2-3
D: NA
V: TRBV25-1
size: NA
CDR3: CASSEFGPSTDTQYF
DNA: TGTGCCAGCAGTGAATTCGGTCCTAGCACAGATACGCAGTATTTT

J: TRBJ1-1
D: NA
V: TRBV11-1
size: few
CDR3: CASSLDRNTEAFF
DNA: TGTGCCAGCAGCTTAGACAGGAACACTGAAGCTTTCTTT

J: TRBJ1-1
D: NA
V: TRBV14
size: NA
CDR3: CASSQVRGRTEAFF
DNA: TGTGCCAGCAGCCAAGTAAGGGGTCGGACTGAAGCTTTCTTT

J: TRBJ2-7
D: NA
V: TRBV11-3
size: NA
CDR3: CASSSGGTDYEQYF
DNA: TGTGCCAGCAGCTCTGGGGGGACAGATTACGAGCAGTACTTC

J: TRBJ2-7
D: TRBD2
V: TRBV2
size: NA
CDR3: CASTHGGAYEQYF
DNA: TGTGCCAGCACCCACGGGGGGGCCTACGAGCAGTACTTC

J: TRBJ1-4
D: NA
V: TRBV5-1
size: NA
CDR3: CASSPGQQPEKLFF
DNA: TGCGCCAGCAGCCCTGGACAGCAACCTGAAAAACTGTTTTTT

J: TRBJ2-1
D: TRBD2
V: TRBV11-2
size: NA
CDR3: CASSSRSGTSGGSYNEQFF
DNA: TGTGCCAGCAGCTCGAGATCTGGGACTAGCGGAGGCTCCTACAATGAGCAGTTCTTC

J: TRBJ1-5
D: NA
V: TRBV6-5
size: NA
CDR3: CASRGQPDSNQPQHF
DNA: TGTGCCAGCAGAGGACAGCCAGATAGCAATCAGCCCCAGCATTTT

J: TRBJ1-5
D: NA
V: TRBV6-5
size: NA
CDR3: CASSREPTTGQPQHF
DNA: TGTGCCAGCAGCCGCGAGCCTACCACGGGGCAGCCCCAGCATTTT

J: TRBJ1-4
D: NA
V: TRBV6-5
size: NA
CDR3: CASKRTATNEKLFF
DNA: TGTGCCAGCAAGAGAACTGCAACTAATGAAAAACTGTTTTTT

J: TRBJ1-1
D: TRBD1
V: TRBV29-1
size: NA
CDR3: CSGDREENTEAFF
DNA: TGCAGCGGTGACAGGGAGGAGAACACTGAAGCTTTCTTT

J: TRBJ2-3
D: TRBD2
V: TRBV5-4
size: NA
CDR3: CASSLASGGRSTDTQYF
DNA: TGTGCCAGCAGCTTGGCTAGCGGGGGGCGGAGCACAGATACGCAGTATTTT

J: TRBJ2-7
D: NA
V: TRBV30
size: NA
CDR3: CAWSGDGHEQYF
DNA: TGTGCCTGGAGCGGAGACGGCCACGAGCAGTACTTC

J: TRBJ2-1
D: NA
V: TRBV7-7
size: NA
CDR3: CASSRGLAQDSSSYNEQFF
DNA: TGTGCCAGCAGCCGGGGTCTAGCGCAGGACTCGAGCTCCTACAATGAGCAGTTCTTC

J: TRBJ2-1
D: NA
V: TRBV30
size: NA
CDR3: CAWSALGGGSYNEQFF
DNA: TGTGCCTGGAGTGCTCTGGGAGGGGGGTCCTACAATGAGCAGTTCTTC

J: TRBJ1-5
D: NA
V: TRBV2
size: NA
CDR3: CASGGGMPAQHF
DNA: TGTGCCAGTGGCGGGGGGATGCCGGCCCAGCATTTT

J: TRBJ1-3
D: TRBD1
V: TRBV4-3
size: NA
CDR3: CASSQDYRTGGNTIYF
DNA: TGCGCCAGCAGCCAAGATTATAGGACAGGTGGAAACACCATATATTTT

J: TRBJ1-1
D: NA
V: TRBV7-2
size: NA
CDR3: CASSTQRGTEAFF
DNA: TGTGCCAGCAGCACTCAGAGGGGGACTGAAGCTTTCTTT

J: TRBJ1-2
D: NA
V: TRBV9
size: NA
CDR3: CASSVVGGGYTF
DNA: TGTGCCAGCAGCGTAGTCGGCGGGGGCTACACCTTC

J: TRBJ1-2
D: TRBD1
V: TRBV4-1
size: NA
CDR3: CASSQAPGTGGMYTF
DNA: TGCGCCAGCAGCCAAGCTCCCGGGACAGGGGGCATGTACACCTTC

J: TRBJ1-2
D: TRBD1
V: TRBV19
size: NA
CDR3: CASSIPGQGSVTAGYTF
DNA: TGTGCCAGTAGTATCCCGGGACAGGGATCAGTAACGGCCGGCTACACCTTC

J: TRBJ2-5
D: NA
V: TRBV2
size: NA
CDR3: CASSARGQETQYF
DNA: TGTGCCAGCAGTGCTAGGGGCCAAGAGACCCAGTACTTC

J: TRBJ2-3
D: TRBD2
V: TRBV7-2
size: once
CDR3: CASNLASAGGTDTQYF
DNA: TGTGCCAGCAACTTGGCCTCAGCGGGGGGCACAGATACGCAGTATTTT

J: TRBJ2-1
D: NA
V: TRBV5-6
size: NA
CDR3: CASSLYSTSYNEQFF
DNA: TGTGCCAGCAGCTTGTACTCCACCTCCTACAATGAGCAGTTCTTC

J: TRBJ1-1
D: TRBD1
V: TRBV5-5
size: NA
CDR3: CASSPWTGSTEAFF
DNA: TGTGCCAGCAGCCCATGGACAGGGTCCACTGAAGCTTTCTTT

J: TRBJ2-7
D: TRBD2
V: TRBV19
size: NA
CDR3: CASSSSGGTKRYEQYF
DNA: TGTGCCAGTAGTAGCAGCGGGGGCACTAAGAGATACGAGCAGTACTTC

J: TRBJ2-3
D: NA
V: TRBV10-2
size: few
CDR3: CASHTGGSTDTQYF
DNA: TGCGCCAGCCATACTGGAGGAAGCACAGATACGCAGTATTTT

J: TRBJ2-1
D: TRBD1
V: TRBV7-3
size: once
CDR3: CASSPYGTVNNEQFF
DNA: TGTGCCAGCAGCCCATACGGGACAGTAAACAATGAGCAGTTCTTC

J: TRBJ2-7
D: NA
V: TRBV30
size: NA
CDR3: CAWSGAQHEQYF
DNA: TGTGCCTGGAGTGGGGCCCAACACGAGCAGTACTTC

J: TRBJ1-6
D: NA
V: TRBV24-1
size: NA
CDR3: CATSERGYNSPLHF
DNA: TGTGCCACCAGTGAAAGGGGGTATAATTCACCCCTCCACTTT

J: TRBJ1-1
D: NA
V: TRBV4-3
size: NA
CDR3: CASSPENANTEAFF
DNA: TGCGCCAGCAGCCCGGAGAATGCGAACACTGAAGCTTTCTTT

J: TRBJ1-1
D: NA
V: TRBV29-1
size: once
CDR3: CSVRTQGSTEAFF
DNA: TGCAGCGTTCGGACCCAGGGCAGCACTGAAGCTTTCTTT

J: TRBJ1-5
D: TRBD1
V: TRBV19
size: NA
CDR3: CASSPGTGSNQPQHF
DNA: TGTGCCAGTAGTCCCGGGACAGGGAGCAATCAGCCCCAGCATTTT

J: TRBJ2-3
D: NA
V: TRBV4-2
size: NA
CDR3: CASSQDRGEDTQYF
DNA: TGTGCCAGCAGCCAAGATAGAGGCGAAGATACGCAGTATTTT

J: TRBJ1-1
D: NA
V: TRBV5-1
size: NA
CDR3: CASTHGSTEAFF
DNA: TGCGCCAGCACTCATGGTAGCACTGAAGCTTTCTTT

J: TRBJ1-2
D: NA
V: TRBV5-1
size: few
CDR3: CASQTGVDNYGYTF
DNA: TGCGCCAGCCAGACGGGGGTCGATAACTATGGCTACACCTTC

J: TRBJ1-1
D: NA
V: TRBV19
size: NA
CDR3: CASNGETRGNTEAFF
DNA: TGTGCCAGCAACGGAGAGACCAGGGGGAACACTGAAGCTTTCTTT

J: TRBJ1-5
D: TRBD1
V: TRBV19
size: NA
CDR3: CATARGQGNQPQHF
DNA: TGTGCCACCGCAAGGGGACAGGGCAATCAGCCCCAGCATTTT

J: TRBJ2-2
D: NA
V: TRBV5-1
size: NA
CDR3: CASSQNTGELFF
DNA: TGCGCCAGCAGCCAGAACACCGGGGAGCTGTTTTTT

J: TRBJ2-1
D: NA
V: TRBV6-5
size: NA
CDR3: CASSKLPGDPNEQFF
DNA: TGTGCCAGCAGCAAACTACCGGGGGACCCCAATGAGCAGTTCTTC

J: TRBJ1-4
D: NA
V: TRBV16
size: NA
CDR3: CASSQSLSNEKLFF
DNA: TGTGCCAGCAGCCAATCGCTTAGCAATGAAAAACTGTTTTTT

J: TRBJ1-1
D: NA
V: TRBV30
size: few
CDR3: CAWSVRQYVREAFF
DNA: TGTGCCTGGAGTGTACGACAGTACGTCCGTGAAGCTTTCTTT